The 17 T cell receptor beta chains given below trace back to one sample, sequenced in a study of cytomegalovirus exposure and HLA in healthy donors. With 60 Vbeta and 13 Jbeta primers, the PCR was carried out. The data were produced by immunoSEQ multiplex PCR, yet TCRdb's version contains in-frame clones alone and is incomplete. The top ten hold about 1.9% of the sample, which has more than 95,000 clones, 76% seen once. Specimen: PBMCs. The origin of the receptors is a man aged 50 to 59 in good health and CMV-seronegative.

The chain uses TRBV9 and TRBJ2-2; 8 bases match TRBD2. CDR1 and CDR2 from the germline V gene are SGDLS and YYNGEE. The length of the CDR3 is 17 residues. V was pared by 1 base and J by 2 bases, with 7 bases of the junction left unmatched. The CDR3 is CASSVFPGGKNTGELFF. As DNA, the CDR3 is TGTGCCAGCAGCGTATTCCCGGGGGGGAAAAACACCGGGGAGCTGTTTTTT. Filled out from reference TRBV9 and TRBJ2-2, the complete variable domain reads DSGVTQTPKHLITATGQRVTLRCSPRSGDLSVYWYQQSLDQGLQFLIQYYNGEERAKGNILERFSAQQFPDLHSELNLSSLELGDSALYFCASSVFPGGKNTGELFFGEGSRLTVL.

J is TRBJ2-3 and V is TRBV2, with D perhaps TRBD1 (6 bases). The CDR3 contains 13 residues. Deletions cut 6 bases from V and 2 bases from J, with 9 bases between. Germline V gives CDR1 SNHLY, CDR2 FYNNEI. CDR3 in amino acids: CASRGADTDTQYF. CDR3 DNA sequence: TGTGCCAGCAGGGGGGCTGACACAGATACGCAGTATTTT.

With respect to this clone: At the DNA level, this CDR3 is encoded by other sequences in the same sample as well. The V gene is TRBV7-6, the J gene TRBJ2-7, with D tentatively TRBD1 (6 bases). The CDR3 sequence is 13 residues long. Germline lookup yields CDR1 SGHVS and CDR2 FNYEAQ. Trimming removed 5 bases at V and 6 bases at J, with 14 bases between. The CDR3 sequence is CASSATGQSEQYV. The CDR3 region has the DNA TGTGCCAGCAGCGCTACGGGACAAAGCGAGCAGTACGTC.

V is TRBV5-4 and J is TRBJ2-5; a weak D match, TRBD2 (6 bases). This CDR3 spans 13 amino acids. V was clipped by 4 bases and J by 5 bases, with 12 bases between them. The germline gives CDR1 SGHNT, CDR2 YYREEE (reference sequence). The CDR3 bases are TGTGCCAGCAGCCCAAGGAGGGAGGAGACCCAGTACTTC. Translation gives CASSPRREETQYF.

The genes are TRBV7-2 and TRBJ2-7, with 7 positions matching TRBD1. The CDR3 runs 12 residues. Germline CDR1 SGHTA, CDR2 FQGNSA. V trimming: 8 bases; J trimming: 3 bases; junction bases outside the gene matches: 4. The chain's CDR3 is CASGTAFYEQYF. DNA for the CDR3: TGTGCCAGCGGGACAGCATTCTACGAGCAGTACTTC.

This clone came up once. This chain joins TRBV19 and TRBJ2-4; D is uncertain. The CDR3 has 11 residues. Germline assignment: CDR1 LNHDA and CDR2 SQIVND (reference sequence). The V gene lost 8 bases and the J gene lost 7 bases, with 9 bases spanning the gap. The CDR3 here is CASAQSNIQYF. As DNA, the CDR3 is TGTGCCAGTGCACAGTCGAACATTCAGTACTTC.

The chain is built from TRBV6-1 and TRBJ2-2; D perhaps matches TRBD2 (7 bases). CDR1 and CDR2 from the germline V gene are MNHNS and SASEGT. This CDR3 has 15 residues. The V gene lost 11 bases and the J gene lost 3 bases, with 19 bases spanning the gap. In DNA form, the CDR3 reads TGTGCCTTCGGGGGAGGGACACTTTACACCGGGGAGCTGTTTTTT. Translated: CAFGGGTLYTGELFF.

This clone was seen a handful of times. This chain links TRBV27 with TRBJ2-1; 11 bases align to TRBD2. This CDR3 spans 17 amino acids. The V gene's germline CDR1 is MNHEY and CDR2 SMNVEV (reference sequence). V gave up 2 bases and J gave up 3 bases; unmatched junction bases: 6. CDR3 coding DNA: TGTGCCAGCAGTTTAGGCCCCCTAGCGGGGGGCTACAATGAGCAGTTCTTC. Translated, it gives CASSLGPLAGGYNEQFF.

The CDR3 is CASSQDIQASTDTQYF. The CDR3 nucleotides are TGTGCCAGCAGCCAAGATATCCAGGCTTCTACAGATACGCAGTATTTT. The chain couples TRBV4-2 to TRBJ2-3, with D hard to call. V was trimmed by 0 bases and J by 3 bases, leaving 13 bases between them. The length of the CDR3 is 16 residues. In germline, CDR1 is LGHNA, CDR2 YNFKEQ.

This clone appeared once. The CDR3 nucleotides are TGTGCCAGCAGTGCCGGGACAGGGGGATTGGGAGGCTACACCTTC. Encoded protein: CASSAGTGGLGGYTF. This chain links TRBV2 with TRBJ1-2; 11 nucleotides match TRBD1. Looked up from germline, CDR1 is SNHLY and CDR2 is FYNNEI. The V and J ends lost 4 bases and 8 bases, in that order; junction bases with no gene match: 9. The length of the CDR3 is 15 residues.

The chain uses TRBV10-3 and TRBJ2-7; the D gene is possibly TRBD2 (6 bases). Germline lookup yields CDR1 ENHRY and CDR2 SYGVKD. This CDR3 comprises 14 residues. V lost 0 bases and J lost 3, with 9 bases in between. CDR3 in amino acids: CAISESGSGYEQYF. CDR3 bases: TGTGCCATCAGTGAGTCCGGTAGCGGCTACGAGCAGTACTTC.

This clone was recorded once. The CDR3, as DNA: TGTGCCAGCAGTGAAGCCTTGGCAGGGTACCAGCCCCAGCATTTT. Residues: CASSEALAGYQPQHF. The V gene is TRBV2, the J gene TRBJ1-5, with D possibly TRBD1 on 5 matching bases. The germline V gene encodes CDR1 SNHLY and CDR2 FYNNEI. V was shortened by 0 bases and J by 7 bases, with 13 bases between the two germline ends. The CDR3 is 15 amino acids.

The V gene is TRBV6-6, the J gene TRBJ1-1; no clear D gene. V lost 3 bases, J lost 6 bases, and 11 bases lay in between. CDR3 length: 13 amino acids. Per germline, CDR1 MNHNY and CDR2 SVGAGI (reference sequence). CDR3 in amino acids: CASSYLGRAEAFF. The CDR3, as DNA: TGTGCCAGCAGTTATTTGGGGAGGGCTGAAGCTTTCTTT.

The chain employs TRBV29-1 and TRBJ2-4; TRBD1 agrees at 7 bases. Per the germline V gene, CDR1 is SQVTM and CDR2 is ANQGSEA. The CDR3 has 14 amino acids. Trimming cost V 4 bases and J 8 bases; bases outside gene matches: 11. CDR3 nucleotide sequence: TGCAGCGTTGCGAAGACAGGGAGAGCGGACATTCAGTACTTC. This gives the protein CSVAKTGRADIQYF. Based on the CDR3 plus reference TRBV29-1 and TRBJ2-4, the full variable domain is SAVISQKPSRDICQRGTSLTIQCQVDSQVTMMFWYRQQPGQSLTLIATANQGSEATYESGFVIDKFPISRPNLTFSTLTVSNMSPEDSSIYLCSVAKTGRADIQYFGAGTRLSVL.

This rearrangement joins TRBV5-1 to TRBJ1-2; 8 bases fit TRBD1. V trimming: 4 bases; J trimming: 6 bases; junction bases outside the gene matches: 14. The CDR3 extends over 16 amino acids. Germline V gene lookup returns CDR1 SGHRS and CDR2 YFSETQ. CDR3 residues: CASSPLADRAANGYTF. CDR3 DNA sequence: TGCGCCAGCAGCCCGTTAGCGGACAGGGCGGCCAATGGCTACACCTTC.

This chain connects TRBV6-6 to TRBJ2-1; D is unresolved. The CDR3 is made up of 14 amino acids. Germline V lookup: CDR1 MNHNY, CDR2 SVGAGI (reference sequence). Trimming removed 5 bases from V and 8 bases from J, with 16 bases in between. The CDR3 region has the DNA TGTGCCAGCAGTGGTAGTGAGACTGCGGATGAGCAGTTCTTC. It specifies CASSGSETADEQFF.

There are a few counts of this clone. The chain links TRBV6-6 to TRBJ2-1; TRBD2 matches at 8 bases. V lost 8 bases to trimming and J lost 3 bases; unmatched junction nucleotides: 6. This CDR3 comprises 14 residues. Germline V gene data show CDR1 as MNHNY and CDR2 as SVGAGI (reference sequence). CDR3 nucleotides: TGTGCCAGCGAGCCGGGGGGGTTCTACAATGAGCAGTTCTTC. Encoded protein: CASEPGGFYNEQFF.